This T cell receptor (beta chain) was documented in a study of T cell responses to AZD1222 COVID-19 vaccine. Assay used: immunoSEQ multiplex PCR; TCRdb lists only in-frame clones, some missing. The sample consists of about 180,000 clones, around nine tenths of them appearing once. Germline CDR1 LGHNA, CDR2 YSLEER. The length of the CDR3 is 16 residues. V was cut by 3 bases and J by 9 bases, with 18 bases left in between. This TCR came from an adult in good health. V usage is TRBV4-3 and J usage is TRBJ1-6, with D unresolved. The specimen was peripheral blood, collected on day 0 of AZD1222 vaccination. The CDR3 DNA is TGCGCCAGCAGCCACAGAAGTAAGACTGTGGGTTCACCCCTCCACTTT. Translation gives CASSHRSKTVGSPLHF.